This TCR beta chain was sequenced during a study of OX40 agonist ivuxolimab in advanced cancers. General notes on the study: Ivuxolimab, which targeted the costimulatory receptor OX40 (CD134), was an agonistic, fully human IgG2 monoclonal antibody. Of the roughly 51 patients in dose escalation, about 19 had hepatocellular carcinoma, some 15 had melanoma, 9 had renal cell carcinoma and 9 had head and neck cancer. Partial responses occurred in three dose-escalation patients, of whom one had hepatocellular carcinoma and two had cutaneous melanoma. Prior anti-PD-1, anti-PD-L1 or anti-CTLA-4 therapy was permitted, and checkpoint inhibitors had been received by around 40% of dose-escalation patients. Peripheral TCRbeta sequencing aimed to test whether ivuxolimab altered TCR sequence diversity and caused clonal T-cell expansion. The dose-escalation cohort was about 87% male with a mean age of roughly 62 years, ranging from roughly 23 to 79. Intravenous ivuxolimab was administered to patients every 2 weeks at six dose levels: 0.01, 0.1, 0.3, 1.5, 3 and 10 mg/kg. The monotherapy dose-escalation portion (N = 52 patients) of the phase I ivuxolimab trial is reported in the paper. Overall study outcomes, separate from this receptor: After ivuxolimab, CD8+ T cells had more expanded clones than CD4+ T cells on average. Partial responders in the 0.1-3.0 mg/kg groups had among the lowest normalized peripheral clonal expansion, especially among CD8+ T cells. Antigen specificity was not determined for the clonally expanded peripheral T cells. Low levels of normalized T-cell clonal expansion were also shown by some nonresponding patients. Clonal expansion of both CD4+ and CD8+ blood T cells was observed from baseline to week 6 at doses 0.1 to 3.0 mg/kg.

As for this clone: This receptor's antigen is unknown. Nothing much larger sits one base from this clone, and base qualities are not available.

Genomic DNA was extracted from sorted cells for sequencing of the TCRbeta CDR3 region. TCRbeta CDR3 regions were sequenced using the immunoSEQ Assay. TCRdb's version of the immuneACCESS table is confined to in-frame rearrangements and falls short of the full clone set. An unresolved V gene accounts for under half of the shortfall where checked; the remainder is of unknown origin. Counted in this sample were about 44,000 clones; 75% to 85% of them appeared once. The biggest ten clones account for about 10% of the sample. From the germline V gene (reference sequence), CDR1 is MNHNY and CDR2 is SVGAGI. Between the V and J ends, shortened by 5 bases and 7 bases respectively, the junction contains 6 bases. From the cysteine through the phenylalanine, the CDR3 covers 12 amino acids. The sequence is cut down to CDR3 DNA, 36 bases in frame from base 1. Patients with autoimmune disease history or receiving systemic immunosuppression were excluded from the trial. Peripheral blood for TCR sequencing was collected from all dose cohorts at baseline, on cycle 4 day 1, and on cycle 7 day 1. Samples came from an open-label, multicenter, first-in-human phase I dose-escalation trial of ivuxolimab. The trial enrolled adults with locally advanced or metastatic head and neck squamous cell, hepatocellular, melanoma or renal cell carcinoma. Before TCR sequencing, CD4+ and CD8+ T cells were separately sorted from peripheral blood.

Sequences were derived from CD4+ or CD8+ T cells sorted from blood, sampled in a trial of the OX40 agonist ivuxolimab. This TCR was recovered from an adult with an advanced solid tumor such as melanoma, head and neck, liver or kidney cancer. The rearranged segments are TRBV6-6 and TRBJ2-6; too little of a D gene remains to name it. The CDR3 region reads CASSPGANVLTF. The sequenced DNA: TGTGCCAGCAGTCCCGGCGCCAACGTCCTGACTTTC.